The rows below give T cell receptor beta chains drawn from one sample of a study of blood T cells in healthy people across ages. TCRdb independently ran MiXCR on the 5' RACE reads; one entry per CDR3 protein. The sample yields hundreds of thousands of distinct CDR3 sequences, 22% seen once. The sequencing input was blood. These receptors all stem from a man between 65 and 85 years old in good health. The CDR3 runs from the conserved cysteine through the conserved F or W. The D gene is left open where the match is weak. Expanded clones are given a class, and other clones once, few, many or no size at all.

>.|TRBV20-1|.|TRBJ1-1
CSATGERRNTEAFF
TGCAGTGCCACCGGCGAGCGTCGGAACACTGAAGCTTTCTTT
>.|TRBV5-1|few|TRBJ2-3
CANSTYREYSTDTQYF
TGCGCCAACAGCACCTACAGGGAATATAGCACAGATACGCAGTATTTT
>TRBD2|TRBV3-1|.|TRBJ2-2
CASSQDKGLAGLTGELFF
TGTGCCAGCAGTCAGGATAAGGGACTAGCGGGTCTCACCGGGGAGCTGTTTTTT
>TRBD2|TRBV7-3|few|TRBJ2-3
CASSLSSGRADTQYF
TGTGCCAGCAGCTTATCCAGCGGGAGGGCGGATACGCAGTATTTT
>TRBD1|TRBV12-3/TRBV12-4|.|TRBJ1-1
CASIKGADTEAFF
TGTGCCAGCATCAAGGGGGCAGACACTGAAGCTTTCTTT
>TRBD1|TRBV20-1|few|TRBJ2-1
CSAQDRASYNEQFF
TGCAGTGCCCAGGACAGGGCTTCCTACAATGAGCAGTTCTTC
>TRBD1|TRBV5-1|.|TRBJ2-5
CASSLYAGTGAREQYF
TGCGCCAGCAGCCTATACGCCGGGACAGGGGCGCGAGAGCAGTACTTC
>.|TRBV6-6|.|TRBJ1-4
CASSGHQNEKLFF
TGTGCCAGCAGTGGACACCAGAATGAAAAACTGTTTTTT
>.|TRBV5-1|.|TRBJ2-1
CATTLSGQSSYNEQFF
TGCGCCACCACCCTCTCGGGCCAGAGCTCCTACAATGAGCAGTTCTTC
>TRBD1|TRBV12-3/TRBV12-4|.|TRBJ2-5
CASRTGWEQETQYF
TGTGCCAGCAGGACAGGGTGGGAACAAGAGACCCAGTACTTC
>.|TRBV29-1|.|TRBJ1-3
CSVECARGNGNTIYF
TGCAGCGTTGAATGTGCTCGAGGGAACGGAAACACCATATATTTT
>.|TRBV11-2|.|TRBJ1-1
CASSLEPALNTEAFF
TGTGCCAGCAGCTTAGAACCAGCGTTGAACACTGAAGCTTTCTTT
>.|TRBV2|.|TRBJ2-3
CASQLDGRSLDTQYF
TGTGCCAGCCAGCTTGACGGTCGTTCCTTAGATACGCAGTATTTT
>.|TRBV7-3|.|TRBJ1-2
CASSSFPGGYTF
TGTGCCAGCAGCTCGTTCCCGGGAGGCTACACCTTC
>.|TRBV11-2|.|TRBJ2-1
CASSLDLWDTEQFF
TGTGCCAGCAGCTTAGATCTATGGGACACCGAGCAGTTCTTC
>TRBD2|TRBV2|.|TRBJ2-1
CASSEAGGKGNEQFF
TGTGCCAGCAGCGAAGCGGGAGGGAAGGGCAATGAGCAGTTCTTC
>.|TRBV7-9|few|TRBJ1-4
CASTLQGRNEKLFF
TGTGCCAGCACTCTACAGGGTCGGAACGAAAAACTGTTTTTT
>TRBD2|TRBV11-1|.|TRBJ2-1
CASSLTPRAGLAGGIYNEQFF
TGTGCCAGCAGCCTAACCCCTCGCGCGGGACTAGCGGGAGGCATCTACAATGAGCAGTTCTTC
>TRBD1|TRBV7-9|many|TRBJ1-5
CASSLQGGDQPQHF
TGTGCCAGCAGCCTTCAGGGGGGGGATCAGCCCCAGCATTTT
>.|TRBV9|few|TRBJ1-1
CASSVDLSGWGTEAFF
TGTGCCAGCAGCGTAGATCTTTCTGGGTGGGGGACTGAAGCTTTCTTT
>.|TRBV7-8|few|TRBJ1-1
CASSPRTALNTEAFF
TGTGCCAGCAGCCCTAGGACAGCCTTGAACACTGAAGCTTTCTTT
>.|TRBV9|few|TRBJ2-1
CASSIPHGNEQFF
TGTGCCAGCAGCATACCCCACGGGAATGAGCAGTTCTTC
>TRBD1|TRBV5-1|.|TRBJ2-5
CASSLAGGVQETQYF
TGCGCCAGCAGCTTGGCAGGGGGTGTCCAAGAGACCCAGTACTTC
>TRBD1|TRBV7-8|.|TRBJ1-5
CASSLQGGQGGNQPQHF
TGTGCCAGCAGCTTACAGGGGGGACAGGGGGGCAATCAGCCCCAGCATTTT
>TRBD2|TRBV7-9|many|TRBJ2-3
CASSLVRGGPNTQYF
TGTGCCAGCAGCTTAGTACGGGGGGGCCCGAATACGCAGTATTTT
>.|TRBV15|.|TRBJ2-3
CATSRDRGSTDTQYF
TGTGCCACCAGCAGAGATAGAGGTTCCACAGATACGCAGTATTTT
>.|TRBV24-1|few|TRBJ1-4
CATSEVGEKLFF
TGTGCCACCAGTGAGGTGGGGGAAAAACTGTTTTTT
>.|TRBV12-3/TRBV12-4|.|TRBJ2-1
CASTPRTGSNEQFF
TGTGCCAGTACACCACGAACAGGAAGCAATGAGCAGTTCTTC
>TRBD1|TRBV6-5|few|TRBJ1-1
CASSRGETEAFF
TGTGCCAGCAGCAGGGGGGAAACTGAAGCTTTCTTT
>.|TRBV5-1|few|TRBJ2-3
CASSRDGAGTDTQYF
TGCGCCAGCAGCCGGGACGGGGCGGGCACAGATACGCAGTATTTT
>TRBD1|TRBV5-5|.|TRBJ2-1
CASFPQGDSEQFF
TGTGCCAGCTTTCCCCAGGGGGACAGTGAGCAGTTCTTC
>.|TRBV4-3|.|TRBJ1-2
CASSQEREVGGYTF
TGCGCCAGCAGCCAAGAGCGGGAAGTGGGGGGCTACACCTTC
>TRBD1|TRBV12-3/TRBV12-4|.|TRBJ2-3
CASSLTMISGGRTDTQYF
TGTGCCAGCAGTTTAACGATGATCTCAGGGGGACGAACAGATACGCAGTATTTT
>TRBD2|TRBV7-3|many|TRBJ2-1
CASSLTTSGGDEQFF
TGTGCCAGCAGCTTAACGACTAGCGGAGGGGATGAGCAGTTCTTC
>.|TRBV11-2|.|TRBJ2-6
CASSFIGQTSSGANVLTF
TGTGCCAGCAGCTTTATAGGACAGACCTCCTCTGGGGCCAACGTCCTGACTTTC
>.|TRBV20-1|few|TRBJ1-5
CSARIERLDQPQHF
TGCAGTGCTAGGATAGAAAGGTTAGATCAGCCCCAGCATTTT
>.|TRBV19|.|TRBJ2-3
CASSKQRRSTDTQYF
TGTGCCAGTAGTAAGCAGAGGCGAAGCACAGATACGCAGTATTTT